This T cell receptor (beta chain) is from a study of cytomegalovirus exposure and HLA in healthy donors. About the study: Most genotyped donors, roughly 80% of 300 to 400, had Caucasian-associated genetic ancestry.

Primers: 60 Vbeta forward and 13 Jbeta reverse. The data were produced by immunoSEQ multiplex PCR, yet TCRdb's version contains in-frame clones alone and is incomplete. This repertoire includes under 60,000 clones. The germline V gene has CDR1 MGHRA and CDR2 YSYEKL. The length of the CDR3 is 15 residues. The trim removed 0 bases at V and 5 bases at J, leaving 5 bases unmatched. Notes on the study in general: It was 150 to 200 TCR beta chains that were listed as cytomegalovirus-associated. Later on, a genetic analysis was performed. It linked a missense variant in DCLRE1C with V- and J-gene trimming of TCR beta. Certain sequence variants were highly shared and formed a cluster, and this cluster was likely a sequencing artifact.

In the case of this clone: Antigen specificity is unknown.

The sequenced sample was PBMCs. The chain couples TRBV4-1 to TRBJ2-7; TRBD2 matches 9 bases. The receptor's source is a woman aged 30 to 39 in good health and CMV-seropositive. The CDR3 spells CASSQERGGLDEQYF. In DNA form, the CDR3 reads TGCGCCAGCAGCCAAGAGCGGGGGGGCCTCGACGAGCAGTACTTC.